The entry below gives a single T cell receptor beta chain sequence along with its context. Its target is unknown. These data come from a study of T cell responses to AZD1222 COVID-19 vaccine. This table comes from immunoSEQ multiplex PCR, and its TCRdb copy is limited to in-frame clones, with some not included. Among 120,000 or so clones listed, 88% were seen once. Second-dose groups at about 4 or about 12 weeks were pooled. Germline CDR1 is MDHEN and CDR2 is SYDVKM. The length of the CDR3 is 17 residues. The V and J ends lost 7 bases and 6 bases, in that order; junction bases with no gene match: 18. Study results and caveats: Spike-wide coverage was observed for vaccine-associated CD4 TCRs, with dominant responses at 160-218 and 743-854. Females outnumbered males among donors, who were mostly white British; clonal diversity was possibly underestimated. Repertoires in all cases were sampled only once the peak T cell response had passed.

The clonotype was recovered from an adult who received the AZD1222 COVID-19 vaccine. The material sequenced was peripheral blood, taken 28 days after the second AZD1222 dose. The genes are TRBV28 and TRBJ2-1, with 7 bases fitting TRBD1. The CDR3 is CASNLERDTGVRNEQFF. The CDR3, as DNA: TGTGCCAGCAACTTAGAACGCGATACAGGGGTACGCAATGAGCAGTTCTTC.